These 2 T cell receptor beta chains share one sample of origin, sequenced in a study of tumour-infiltrating T cells in Burkitt lymphoma. Assay used: immunoSEQ multiplex PCR; TCRdb lists only in-frame clones, some missing. This table has 2,000 to 3,000 clones, about 85% appearing once. Specimen: tumor tissue. These receptors all stem from a human donor with diffuse large B-cell lymphoma.

CDR3 region: CASSHDDRRHEQFF. CDR3 nucleotide sequence: TGTGCCAGCAGCCATGACGACAGGCGGCATGAGCAGTTCTTC. The chain couples TRBV11-2 to TRBJ2-1; D might be TRBD1 (6 bases). This CDR3 is built from 14 residues. Germline V gives CDR1 SGHAT, CDR2 FQNNGV. V dropped 5 bases and J dropped 8 bases, with 16 bases sitting between them.

This clone occurred once. The genes are TRBV6-1 and TRBJ1-2; no firm D call. This CDR3 comprises 13 residues. Per the germline V gene, CDR1 is MNHNS and CDR2 is SASEGT. Trimming stripped 3 bases from V and 5 bases from J, with 10 bases between. CDR3: CASSDHGSYGYTF. As DNA, the CDR3 is TGTGCCAGCAGTGATCACGGCTCATATGGCTACACCTTC.